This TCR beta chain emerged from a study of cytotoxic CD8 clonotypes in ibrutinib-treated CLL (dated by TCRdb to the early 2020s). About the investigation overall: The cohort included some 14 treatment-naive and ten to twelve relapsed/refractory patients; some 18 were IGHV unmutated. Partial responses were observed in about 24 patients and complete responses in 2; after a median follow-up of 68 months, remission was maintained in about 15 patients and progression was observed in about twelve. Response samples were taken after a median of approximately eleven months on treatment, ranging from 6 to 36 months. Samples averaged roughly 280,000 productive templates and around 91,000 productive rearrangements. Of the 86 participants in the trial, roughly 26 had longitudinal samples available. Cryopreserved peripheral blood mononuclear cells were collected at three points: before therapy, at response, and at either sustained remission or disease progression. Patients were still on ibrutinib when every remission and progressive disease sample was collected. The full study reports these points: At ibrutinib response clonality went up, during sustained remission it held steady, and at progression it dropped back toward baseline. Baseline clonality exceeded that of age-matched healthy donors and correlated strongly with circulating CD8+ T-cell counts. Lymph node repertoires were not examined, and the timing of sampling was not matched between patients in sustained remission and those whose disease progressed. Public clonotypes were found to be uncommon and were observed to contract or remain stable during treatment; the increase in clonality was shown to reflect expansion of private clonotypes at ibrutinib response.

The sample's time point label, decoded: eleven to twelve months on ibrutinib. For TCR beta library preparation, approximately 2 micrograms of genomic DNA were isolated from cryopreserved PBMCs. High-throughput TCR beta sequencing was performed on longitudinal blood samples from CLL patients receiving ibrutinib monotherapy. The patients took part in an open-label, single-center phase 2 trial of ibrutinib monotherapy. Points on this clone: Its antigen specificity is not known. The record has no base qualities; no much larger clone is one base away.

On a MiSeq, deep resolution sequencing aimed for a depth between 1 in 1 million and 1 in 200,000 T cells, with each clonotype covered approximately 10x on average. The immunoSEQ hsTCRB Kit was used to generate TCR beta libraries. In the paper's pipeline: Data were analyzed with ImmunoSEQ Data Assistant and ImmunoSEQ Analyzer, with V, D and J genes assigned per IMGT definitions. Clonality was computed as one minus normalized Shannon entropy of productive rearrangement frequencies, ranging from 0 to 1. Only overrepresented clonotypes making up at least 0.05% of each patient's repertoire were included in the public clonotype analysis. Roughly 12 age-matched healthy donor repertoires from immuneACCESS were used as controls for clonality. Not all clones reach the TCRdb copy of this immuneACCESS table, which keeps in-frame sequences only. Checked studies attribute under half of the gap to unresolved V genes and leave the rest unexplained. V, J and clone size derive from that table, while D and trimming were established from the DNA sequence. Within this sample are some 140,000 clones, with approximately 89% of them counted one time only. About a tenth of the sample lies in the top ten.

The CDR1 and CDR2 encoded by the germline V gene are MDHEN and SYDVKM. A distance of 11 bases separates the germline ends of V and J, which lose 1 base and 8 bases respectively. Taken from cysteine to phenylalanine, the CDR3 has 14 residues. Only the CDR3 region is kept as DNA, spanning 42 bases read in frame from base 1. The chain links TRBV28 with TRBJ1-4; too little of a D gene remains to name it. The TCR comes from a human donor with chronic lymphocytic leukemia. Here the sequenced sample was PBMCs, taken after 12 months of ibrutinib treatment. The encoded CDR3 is CASSLLVEGEKLFF. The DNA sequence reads TGTGCCAGCAGTTTATTGGTTGAAGGGGAAAAACTGTTTTTT.